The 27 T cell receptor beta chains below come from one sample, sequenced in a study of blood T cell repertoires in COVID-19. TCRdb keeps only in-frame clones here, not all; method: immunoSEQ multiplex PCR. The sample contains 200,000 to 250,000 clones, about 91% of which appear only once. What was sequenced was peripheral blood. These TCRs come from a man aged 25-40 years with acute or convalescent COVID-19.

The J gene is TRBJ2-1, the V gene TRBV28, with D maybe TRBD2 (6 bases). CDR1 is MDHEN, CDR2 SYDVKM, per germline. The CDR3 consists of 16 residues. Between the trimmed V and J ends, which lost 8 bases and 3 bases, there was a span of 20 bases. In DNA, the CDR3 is TGTGCCAGCCAGCGCCTTGGAGGGGAACTCTACAATGAGCAGTTCTTC. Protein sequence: CASQRLGGELYNEQFF.

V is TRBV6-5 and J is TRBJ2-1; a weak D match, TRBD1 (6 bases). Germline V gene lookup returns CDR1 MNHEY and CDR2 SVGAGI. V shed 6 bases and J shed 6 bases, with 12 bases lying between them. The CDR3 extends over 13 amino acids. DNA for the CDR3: TGTGCCAGCAGAACAGGGAACCCCAATGAGCAGTTCTTC. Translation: CASRTGNPNEQFF.

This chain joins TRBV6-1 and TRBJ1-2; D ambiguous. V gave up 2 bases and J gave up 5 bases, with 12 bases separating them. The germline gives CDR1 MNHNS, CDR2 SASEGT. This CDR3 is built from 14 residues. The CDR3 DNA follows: TGTGCCAGCAGTGAATTTGTCAGGTCTTATGGCTACACCTTC. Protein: CASSEFVRSYGYTF.

CDR3 in amino acids: CASSVLGGSTDTQYF. The CDR3, as DNA: TGTGCCAGCAGTGTGCTGGGGGGGAGCACAGATACGCAGTATTTT. V and J are TRBV2 and TRBJ2-3; 7 bases are a match to TRBD2. The CDR3 has 15 residues. CDR1 and CDR2 (germline): SNHLY, FYNNEI. Losses at the gene ends were 4 bases for V and 0 bases for J; bases not matched to a gene: 4.

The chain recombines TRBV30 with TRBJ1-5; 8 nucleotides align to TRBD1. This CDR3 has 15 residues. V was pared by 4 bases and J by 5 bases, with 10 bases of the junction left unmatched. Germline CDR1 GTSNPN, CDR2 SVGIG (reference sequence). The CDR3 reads CAWKVQGATDQPQHF. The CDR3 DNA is TGTGCCTGGAAGGTCCAGGGGGCGACGGATCAGCCCCAGCATTTT.

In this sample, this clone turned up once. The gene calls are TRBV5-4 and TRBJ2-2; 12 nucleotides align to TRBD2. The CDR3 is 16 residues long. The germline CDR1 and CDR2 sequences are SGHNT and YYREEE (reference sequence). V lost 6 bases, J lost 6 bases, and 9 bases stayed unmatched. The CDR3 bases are TGTGCCAGCAACAATCTAGCGGGAGGGCCAGCCGGGGAGCTGTTTTTT. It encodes CASNNLAGGPAGELFF.

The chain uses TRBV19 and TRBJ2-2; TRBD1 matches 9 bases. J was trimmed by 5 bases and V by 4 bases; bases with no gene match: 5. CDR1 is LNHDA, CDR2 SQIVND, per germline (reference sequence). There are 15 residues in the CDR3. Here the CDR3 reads CASSNSGTGTGELFF. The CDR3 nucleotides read TGTGCCAGTAGTAATTCCGGGACAGGGACCGGGGAGCTGTTTTTT. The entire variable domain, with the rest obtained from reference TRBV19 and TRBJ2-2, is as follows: DGGITQSPKYLFRKEGQNVTLSCEQNLNHDAMYWYRQDPGQGLRLIYYSQIVNDFQKGDIAEGYSVSREKKESFPLTVTSAQKNPTAFYLCASSNSGTGTGELFFGEGSRLTVL.

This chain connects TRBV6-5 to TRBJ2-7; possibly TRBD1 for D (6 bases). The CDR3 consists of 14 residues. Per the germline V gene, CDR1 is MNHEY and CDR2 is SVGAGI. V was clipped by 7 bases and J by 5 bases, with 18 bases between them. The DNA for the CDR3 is TGTGCCAGCACCGGAGTACAGGGACCTAACGAGCAGTACTTC. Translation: CASTGVQGPNEQYF.

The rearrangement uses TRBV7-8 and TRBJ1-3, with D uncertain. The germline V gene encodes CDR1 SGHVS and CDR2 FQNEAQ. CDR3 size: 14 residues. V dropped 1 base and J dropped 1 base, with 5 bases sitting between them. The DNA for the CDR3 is TGTGCCAGCAGCTTAGGGAGGTCTGGAAACACCATATATTTT. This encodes CASSLGRSGNTIYF.

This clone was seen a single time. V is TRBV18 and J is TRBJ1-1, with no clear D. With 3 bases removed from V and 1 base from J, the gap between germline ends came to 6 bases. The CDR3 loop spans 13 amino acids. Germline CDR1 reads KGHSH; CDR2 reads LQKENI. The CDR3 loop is CASSPGGNTEAFF. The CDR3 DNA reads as TGTGCCAGCTCACCGGGAGGGAACACTGAAGCTTTCTTT.

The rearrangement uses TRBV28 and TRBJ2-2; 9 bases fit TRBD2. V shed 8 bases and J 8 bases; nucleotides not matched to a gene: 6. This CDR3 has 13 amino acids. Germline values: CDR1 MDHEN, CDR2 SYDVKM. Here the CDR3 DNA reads TGTGCCAGCCGAGCGGGAGGCCGGGGGGAGCTGTTTTTT. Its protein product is CASRAGGRGELFF.

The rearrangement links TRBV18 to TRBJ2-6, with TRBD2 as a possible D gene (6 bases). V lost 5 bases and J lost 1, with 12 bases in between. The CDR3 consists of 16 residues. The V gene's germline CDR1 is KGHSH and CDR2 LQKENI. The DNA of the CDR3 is TGTGCCAGCTCAGGGAGGCTGGCGTCTGGGGCCAACGTCCTGACTTTC. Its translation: CASSGRLASGANVLTF. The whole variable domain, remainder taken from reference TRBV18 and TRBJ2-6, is NAGVMQNPRHLVRRRGQEARLRCSPMKGHSHVYWYRQLPEEGLKFMVYLQKENIIDESGMPKERFSAEFPKEGPSILRIQQVVRGDSAAYFCASSGRLASGANVLTFGAGSRLTVL.

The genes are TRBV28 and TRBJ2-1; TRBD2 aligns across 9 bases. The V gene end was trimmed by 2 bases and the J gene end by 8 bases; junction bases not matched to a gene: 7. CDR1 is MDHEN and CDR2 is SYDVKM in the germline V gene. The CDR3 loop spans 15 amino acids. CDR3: CASSLVAGVSYEQFF. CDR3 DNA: TGTGCCAGCAGTTTAGTAGCGGGAGTTAGCTATGAGCAGTTCTTC.

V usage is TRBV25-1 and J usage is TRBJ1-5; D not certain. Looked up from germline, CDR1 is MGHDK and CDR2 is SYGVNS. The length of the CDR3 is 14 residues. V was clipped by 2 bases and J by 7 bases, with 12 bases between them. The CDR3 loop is CASSEPASWQPQHF. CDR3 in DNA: TGTGCCAGCAGTGAACCCGCGTCTTGGCAGCCCCAGCATTTT.

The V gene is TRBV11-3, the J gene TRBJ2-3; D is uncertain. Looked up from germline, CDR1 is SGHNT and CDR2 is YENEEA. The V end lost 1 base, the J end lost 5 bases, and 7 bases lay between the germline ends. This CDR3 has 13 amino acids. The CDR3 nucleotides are TGTGCCAGCAGCTTAGGCGCCCGAGATACGCAGTATTTT. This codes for CASSLGARDTQYF.

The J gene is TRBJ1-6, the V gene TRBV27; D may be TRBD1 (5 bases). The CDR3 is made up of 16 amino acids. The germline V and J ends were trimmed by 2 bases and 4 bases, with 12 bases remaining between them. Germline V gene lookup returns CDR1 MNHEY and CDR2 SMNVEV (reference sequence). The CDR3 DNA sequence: TGTGCCAGCAGTTTAACTCCAGGGTCTTATAATTCACCCCTCCACTTT. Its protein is CASSLTPGSYNSPLHF.

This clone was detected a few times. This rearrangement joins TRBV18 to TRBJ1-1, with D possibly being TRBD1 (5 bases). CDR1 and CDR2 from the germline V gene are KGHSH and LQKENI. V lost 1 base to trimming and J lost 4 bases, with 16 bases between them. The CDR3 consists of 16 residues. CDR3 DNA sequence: TGTGCCAGCTCACCACTTAGGCGGCAGGGACTCACTGAAGCTTTCTTT. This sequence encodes CASSPLRRQGLTEAFF.

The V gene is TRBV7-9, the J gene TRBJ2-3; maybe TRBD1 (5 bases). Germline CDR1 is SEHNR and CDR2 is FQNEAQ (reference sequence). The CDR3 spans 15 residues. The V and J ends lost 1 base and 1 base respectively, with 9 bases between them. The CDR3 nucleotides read TGTGCCAGCAGCTTAGGGGGCATCGGCACAGATACGCAGTATTTT. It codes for CASSLGGIGTDTQYF.

This chain's CDR3 is CASSYRRGEQYF. CDR3 bases: TGTGCCAGCAGTTACAGGAGGGGCGAGCAGTACTTC. V and J are TRBV7-8 and TRBJ2-7; maybe TRBD2 (6 bases). The CDR3 has 12 residues. Germline V gives CDR1 SGHVS, CDR2 FQNEAQ. Trimming stripped 6 bases from V and 6 bases from J, with 12 bases between.

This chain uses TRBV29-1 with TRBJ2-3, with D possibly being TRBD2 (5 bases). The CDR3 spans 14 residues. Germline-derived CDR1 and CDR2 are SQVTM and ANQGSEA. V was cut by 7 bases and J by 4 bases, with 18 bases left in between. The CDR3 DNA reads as TGCAGCGCCGGGCCCCTCGGACTTCCAGATACGCAGTATTTT. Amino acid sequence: CSAGPLGLPDTQYF.

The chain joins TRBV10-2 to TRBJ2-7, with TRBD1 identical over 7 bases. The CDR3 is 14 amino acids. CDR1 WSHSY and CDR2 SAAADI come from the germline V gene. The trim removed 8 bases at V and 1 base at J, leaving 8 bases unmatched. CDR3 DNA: TGCGCCAGCGGCCGGGACAGAGATTCCTACGAGCAGTACTTC. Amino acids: CASGRDRDSYEQYF.

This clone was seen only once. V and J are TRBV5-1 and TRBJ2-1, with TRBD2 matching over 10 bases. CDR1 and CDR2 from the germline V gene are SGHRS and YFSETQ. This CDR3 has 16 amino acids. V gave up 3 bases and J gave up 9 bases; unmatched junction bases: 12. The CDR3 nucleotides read TGCGCCAGCAGCTCCTTGCCTAGCGGGAGAATGAGTGAGCAGTTCTTC. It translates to CASSSLPSGRMSEQFF.

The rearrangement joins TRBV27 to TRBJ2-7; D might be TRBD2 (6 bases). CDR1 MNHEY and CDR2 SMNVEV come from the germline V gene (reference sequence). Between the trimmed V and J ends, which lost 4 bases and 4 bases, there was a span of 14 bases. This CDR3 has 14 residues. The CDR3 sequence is CASSSRTKTYEQYF. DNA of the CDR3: TGTGCCAGCAGTTCCAGGACTAAAACTTACGAGCAGTACTTC.

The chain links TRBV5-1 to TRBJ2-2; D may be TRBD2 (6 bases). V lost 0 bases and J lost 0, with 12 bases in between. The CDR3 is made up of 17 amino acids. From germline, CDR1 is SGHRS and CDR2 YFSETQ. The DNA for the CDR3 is TGCGCCAGCAGCTTGGTAATGGGGGGTCCGAACACCGGGGAGCTGTTTTTT. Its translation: CASSLVMGGPNTGELFF.

Here the CDR3 reads CASSPNLGTGTGSSYNEQFF. The CDR3 bases are TGTGCCAGCTCACCAAATCTGGGGACCGGGACAGGGAGCTCCTACAATGAGCAGTTCTTC. The chain employs TRBV18 and TRBJ2-1; 9 nucleotides agree with TRBD1. The CDR3 is 20 amino acids. The V gene end was trimmed by 2 bases and the J gene end by 0 bases; junction bases not matched to a gene: 14. The V gene's germline CDR1 is KGHSH and CDR2 LQKENI.

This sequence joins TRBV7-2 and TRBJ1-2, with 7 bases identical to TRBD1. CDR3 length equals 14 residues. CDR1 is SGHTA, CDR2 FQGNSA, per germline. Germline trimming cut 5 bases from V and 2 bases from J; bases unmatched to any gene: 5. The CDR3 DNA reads TGTGCCAGCAGCAGATGGACAGGAAACTATGGCTACACCTTC. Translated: CASSRWTGNYGYTF. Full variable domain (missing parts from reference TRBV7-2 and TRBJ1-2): GAGVSQSPSNKVTEKGKDVELRCDPISGHTALYWYRQSLGQGLEFLIYFQGNSAPDKSGLPSDRFSAERTGGSVSTLTIQRTQQEDSAVYLCASSRWTGNYGYTFGSGTRLTVV.

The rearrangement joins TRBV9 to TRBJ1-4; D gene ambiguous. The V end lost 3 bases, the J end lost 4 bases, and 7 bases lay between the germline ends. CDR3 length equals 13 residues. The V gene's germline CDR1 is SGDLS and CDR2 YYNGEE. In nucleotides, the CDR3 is TGTGCCAGCAGCGCGGGGTTTAATGAAAAACTGTTTTTT. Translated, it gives CASSAGFNEKLFF.